This T cell receptor beta chain stems from a study of OX40 agonist ivuxolimab in advanced cancers. Concerning this clone: Its antigen is as yet unknown.

Points from the study as a whole: Doses of 0.1 to 3.0 mg/kg were accompanied by clonal expansion of CD4+ and CD8+ blood T cells by week 6. The antigen specificity of the peripheral T cells (those that were expanded) was not determined. The study found that CD8+ T cells averaged more expanded clones than CD4+.

Any history of autoimmune disease or systemic immunosuppression disqualified patients. Germline-derived CDR1 and CDR2 are SGHAT and FQNNGV. V lost 0 bases and J lost 5, with 3 bases in between. The CDR3 is 12 residues long. Sequenced by immunoSEQ multiplex PCR; TCRdb stores in-frame clones only, minus some. Of fewer than 25,000 clones detected, roughly 71% appear once; the ten largest clones hold approximately 19%. The chain is built from TRBV11-2 and TRBJ2-3, with D unresolved. The sequences come from CD4+ or CD8+ T cells sorted from blood, collected in a trial of the OX40 agonist ivuxolimab. The sequence was collected from an adult with an advanced solid tumor such as melanoma, head and neck, liver or kidney cancer. Here the CDR3 DNA reads TGTGCCAGCAGCTTAGATGGAGATACGCAGTATTTT. This codes for CASSLDGDTQYF.